These 12 T cell receptor beta chains were sequenced from one sample in a study of shared clonotypes between healthy human individuals. Libraries were prepared by immunoSEQ multiplex PCR; TCRdb keeps only in-frame clonotypes and omits some of them. The top ten hold less than 2% of the sample, which has hundreds of thousands of clones, about three quarters seen once. The specimen sequenced was memory CD4+ T cells sorted from blood. Described subset: CD45RA-negative fraction. The receptor source for this set is a woman aged 25 to 45 in good health.

CDR3 coding DNA: TGCGCCAGCACACCCCAAGGTACGGGAGGTACCTACGAGCAGTACTTC. This translates into CASTPQGTGGTYEQYF. This chain links TRBV5-1 with TRBJ2-7; the match to TRBD2 covers 7 bases. Trimming cost V 6 bases and J 2 bases; bases outside gene matches: 14. The CDR3 loop spans 16 amino acids. Germline V gene sequence: CDR1 SGHRS, CDR2 YFSETQ.

V usage is TRBV7-8 and J usage is TRBJ1-5, with a possible D match to TRBD1 (6 bases). V lost 10 bases to trimming and J lost 1 base, with 11 bases between them. Germline values: CDR1 SGHVS, CDR2 FQNEAQ. The CDR3 contains 13 residues. In nucleotides, the CDR3 is TGTGCCACCTCGGGGGGCAGCAATCAGCCCCAGCATTTT. Protein sequence: CATSGGSNQPQHF.

V is TRBV5-6 and J is TRBJ2-2; D possibly matches TRBD1 or TRBD2 (5 bases each). CDR3 length equals 17 residues. Trimming left V 4 bases short and J 2 bases short, with 18 bases between. CDR1 is SGHDT, CDR2 YYEEEE, per germline. The CDR3 DNA follows: TGTGCCAGCAGCCTGGGACCGAACGAACATAACACCGGGGAGCTGTTTTTT. Translated: CASSLGPNEHNTGELFF. Together with reference TRBV5-6 and TRBJ2-2, the CDR3 gives the full variable domain: DAGVTQSPTHLIKTRGQQVTLRCSPKSGHDTVSWYQQALGQGPQFIFQYYEEEERQRGNFPDRFSGHQFPNYSSELNVNALLLGDSALYLCASSLGPNEHNTGELFFGEGSRLTVL.

The chain carries TRBV19 and TRBJ2-5, with 14 bases that match TRBD2. Germline lookup yields CDR1 LNHDA and CDR2 SQIVND (reference sequence). The junction had 7 bases not matched to a gene; V was cut back by 3 bases and J by 7 bases. The CDR3 spans 16 residues. The DNA for the CDR3 is TGTGCCAGTAGTATCGGGACTAGCGGGAGTCGGGGGACCCAGTACTTC. This codes for CASSIGTSGSRGTQYF. The full variable domain, rest sourced from reference TRBV19 and TRBJ2-5, is DGGITQSPKYLFRKEGQNVTLSCEQNLNHDAMYWYRQDPGQGLRLIYYSQIVNDFQKGDIAEGYSVSREKKESFPLTVTSAQKNPTAFYLCASSIGTSGSRGTQYFGPGTRLLVL.

This chain joins TRBV19 and TRBJ2-2, with D tentatively TRBD1 or TRBD2 (6 bases each). This CDR3 spans 15 amino acids. In germline, CDR1 is LNHDA, CDR2 SQIVND (reference sequence). V was clipped by 10 bases and J by 4 bases, with 19 bases between them. This chain's CDR3 is CATYYSGGGTGELFF. Here the CDR3 DNA reads TGTGCCACCTATTACAGCGGAGGGGGCACCGGGGAGCTGTTTTTT.

This chain uses TRBV6-1 with TRBJ1-1; D not resolved. Trimming stripped 3 bases from V and 0 bases from J, with 11 bases between. This CDR3 is 15 amino acids long. Per germline, CDR1 MNHNS and CDR2 SASEGT. DNA of the CDR3: TGTGCCAGCAGTGAGTCGAGGATCATGAACACTGAAGCTTTCTTT. It yields the protein CASSESRIMNTEAFF.

The CDR3 DNA reads as TGCAGCGTTGCGGGGGGGGCTTCAGATACGCAGTATTTT. Residues: CSVAGGASDTQYF. This chain joins TRBV29-1 and TRBJ2-3, with 8 bases lining up with TRBD2. J was trimmed by 4 bases and V by 4 bases; bases with no gene match: 4. Germline V gene data show CDR1 as SQVTM and CDR2 as ANQGSEA. The CDR3 contains 13 residues.

The rearrangement uses TRBV19 and TRBJ1-3; TRBD1 agrees at 8 bases. Germline trimming cut 4 bases from V and 4 bases from J; bases unmatched to any gene: 9. This CDR3 spans 16 amino acids. Per germline, CDR1 LNHDA and CDR2 SQIVND (reference sequence). The CDR3 DNA follows: TGTGCCAGTAGTACCGCCGGGACAGGTAGAGGAAACACCATATATTTT. It translates to CASSTAGTGRGNTIYF.

The V gene is TRBV7-9, the J gene TRBJ2-5; D gene ambiguous. Per germline, CDR1 SEHNR and CDR2 FQNEAQ (reference sequence). Between the trimmed V and J ends, which lost 3 bases and 2 bases, there was a span of 4 bases. The CDR3 sequence is 12 residues long. CDR3 residues: CASSFLQETQYF. The CDR3 DNA is TGTGCCAGCAGCTTCCTGCAAGAGACCCAGTACTTC.

V gene TRBV28 combines with J gene TRBJ2-2; 14 bases map to TRBD2. The germline V gene has CDR1 MDHEN and CDR2 SYDVKM. V shed 8 bases, J shed 4 bases, and the junction held 9 bases outside the gene matches. The CDR3 has 17 amino acids. CDR3 residues: CASRRLAGGGSTGELFF. The CDR3 DNA sequence: TGTGCCAGCCGCCGACTAGCGGGAGGGGGAAGCACCGGGGAGCTGTTTTTT.

This clone showed up many times. The genes are TRBV7-2 and TRBJ2-7; 13 bases fit TRBD2. CDR1 SGHTA and CDR2 FQGNSA come from the germline V gene. The CDR3 runs to 15 residues. Germline trimming cut 5 bases from V and 9 bases from J; bases unmatched to any gene: 10. The CDR3 DNA reads TGTGCCAGCAGCCTAGATCCGGGACTAGCGGGAATGCAGTACTTC. This codes for CASSLDPGLAGMQYF.

The table lists this clone with a few counts. The chain recombines TRBV10-3 with TRBJ1-1; weak D call: TRBD1 (6 bases). Deletions cut 10 bases from V and 5 bases from J, with 23 bases between. The CDR3 is made up of 15 amino acids. Germline CDR1 ENHRY, CDR2 SYGVKD. The CDR3: CATKLNREAGTEAFF. DNA for the CDR3: TGTGCCACTAAATTGAACAGGGAGGCAGGAACTGAAGCTTTCTTT.